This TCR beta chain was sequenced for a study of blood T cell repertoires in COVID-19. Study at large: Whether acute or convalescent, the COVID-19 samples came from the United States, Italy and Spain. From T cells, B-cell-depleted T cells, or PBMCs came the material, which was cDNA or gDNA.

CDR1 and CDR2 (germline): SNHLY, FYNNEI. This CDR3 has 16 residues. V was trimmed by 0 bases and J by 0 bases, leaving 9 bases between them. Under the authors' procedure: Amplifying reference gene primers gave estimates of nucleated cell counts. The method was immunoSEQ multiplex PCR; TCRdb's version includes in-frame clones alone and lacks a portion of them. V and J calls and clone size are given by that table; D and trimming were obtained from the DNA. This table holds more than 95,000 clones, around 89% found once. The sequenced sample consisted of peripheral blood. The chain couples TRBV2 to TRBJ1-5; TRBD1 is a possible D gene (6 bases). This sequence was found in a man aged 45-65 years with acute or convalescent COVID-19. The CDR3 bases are TGTGCCAGCAGTGAAGCGGGGGGGCTTAGCAATCAGCCCCAGCATTTT. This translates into CASSEAGGLSNQPQHF. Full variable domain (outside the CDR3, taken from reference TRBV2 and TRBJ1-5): EPEVTQTPSHQVTQMGQEVILRCVPISNHLYFYWYRQILGQKVEFLVSFYNNEISEKSEIFDDQFSVERPDGSNFTLKIRSTKLEDSAMYFCASSEAGGLSNQPQHFGDGTRLSIL.